Sequencing of this T cell receptor (beta chain) was carried out in a study of blood T cell repertoires in COVID-19. This table comes from immunoSEQ multiplex PCR, and its TCRdb copy is limited to in-frame clones, with some not included. The top ten hold under 13% of the sample, which has over 100,000 clones, about 91% seen once. CDR1 ENHRY and CDR2 SYGVKD come from the germline V gene. V lost 4 bases, J lost 7 bases, and 20 bases lay in between. The CDR3 covers 16 residues. This TCR was sampled from a middle-aged man with acute or convalescent COVID-19. The chain carries TRBV10-3 and TRBJ1-5; weak D call: TRBD1 (6 bases). Sequencing input: peripheral blood. Here the CDR3 DNA reads TGTGCCATCAGTGGTGGACACGGGACAATCGGCCAGCCCCAGCATTTT. It translates to CAISGGHGTIGQPQHF.